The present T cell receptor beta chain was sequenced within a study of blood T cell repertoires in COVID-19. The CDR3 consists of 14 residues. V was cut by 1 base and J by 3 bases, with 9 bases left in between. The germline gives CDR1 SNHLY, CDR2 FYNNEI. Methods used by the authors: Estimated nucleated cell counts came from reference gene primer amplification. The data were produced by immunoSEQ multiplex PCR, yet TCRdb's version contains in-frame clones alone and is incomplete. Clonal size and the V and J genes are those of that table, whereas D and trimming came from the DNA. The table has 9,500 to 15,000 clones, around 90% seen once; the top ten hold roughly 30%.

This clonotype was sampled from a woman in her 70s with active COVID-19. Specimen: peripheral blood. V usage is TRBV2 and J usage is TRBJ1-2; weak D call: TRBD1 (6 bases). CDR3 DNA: TGTGCCAGCAGTGAAGACAGGGTGGACTATGGCTACACCTTC. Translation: CASSEDRVDYGYTF. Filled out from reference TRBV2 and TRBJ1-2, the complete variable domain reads EPEVTQTPSHQVTQMGQEVILRCVPISNHLYFYWYRQILGQKVEFLVSFYNNEISEKSEIFDDQFSVERPDGSNFTLKIRSTKLEDSAMYFCASSEDRVDYGYTFGSGTRLTVV.